The clone carrying this T cell receptor beta chain was counted at least ten times. CDR3 length: 16 amino acids. The authors made cDNA by 5'RACE with 10-nucleotide random UMIs. TCRdb re-derived calls from the 5' RACE reads in MiXCR, one entry per CDR3 protein. This sample carries approximately 44,000 distinct CDR3 sequences, over 5.5% of them seen once, and the ten largest clones take 1.4% to 1.5%. This sample is drawn from a study of neurological immune-mediated disorders. This chain joins TRBV21-1 and TRBJ1-4. TRBV21-1 is deemed a pseudogene. Specimen: CD4+ T cells from blood. The origin of this receptor is a young woman with multiple sclerosis. The CDR3 loop is CASSKGRGSPNEKLFF. The CDR3 region has the DNA TGTGCCAGCAGCAAAGGCCGCGGGTCACCTAATGAAAAACTGTTTTTT.